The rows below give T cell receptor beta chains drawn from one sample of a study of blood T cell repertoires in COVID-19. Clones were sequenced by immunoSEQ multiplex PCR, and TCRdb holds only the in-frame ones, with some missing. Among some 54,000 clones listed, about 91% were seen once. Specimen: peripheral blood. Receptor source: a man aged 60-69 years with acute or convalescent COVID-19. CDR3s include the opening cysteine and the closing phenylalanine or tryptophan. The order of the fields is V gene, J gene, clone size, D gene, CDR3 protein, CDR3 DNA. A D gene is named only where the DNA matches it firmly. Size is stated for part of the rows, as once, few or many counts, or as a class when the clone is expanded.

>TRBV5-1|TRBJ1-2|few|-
CASSLGTRKSYGYTF
TGCGCCAGCAGCTTGGGGACACGAAAAAGCTATGGCTACACCTTC
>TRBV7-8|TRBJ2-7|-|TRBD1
CASSFSRDRGKFSYEQYF
TGTGCCAGCAGCTTCAGTCGAGACAGGGGGAAATTCTCCTACGAGCAGTACTTC
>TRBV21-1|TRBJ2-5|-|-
CAPACGMGVYQETQYF
TGTGCCCCTGCCTGCGGGATGGGAGTGTACCAAGAGACCCAGTACTTC
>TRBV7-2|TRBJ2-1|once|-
CASREGGGSSYNEQFF
TGTGCCAGCAGAGAGGGGGGCGGGAGTTCCTACAATGAGCAGTTCTTC
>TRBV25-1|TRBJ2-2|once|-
CATAPNGGARTGELFF
TGTGCCACAGCACCGAATGGGGGGGCTCGCACCGGGGAGCTGTTTTTT
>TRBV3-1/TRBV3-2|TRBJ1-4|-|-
CASGLQGATNEKLFF
TGTGCCAGCGGCCTACAGGGAGCAACTAATGAAAAACTGTTTTTT
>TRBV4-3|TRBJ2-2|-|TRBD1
CASSQRPGQGANTGELFF
TGCGCCAGCAGCCAACGTCCAGGACAGGGGGCAAACACCGGGGAGCTGTTTTTT
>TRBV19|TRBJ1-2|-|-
CASSFFRQAYTF
TGTGCCAGTAGTTTTTTTCGACAGGCGTACACCTTC
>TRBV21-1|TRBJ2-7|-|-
CASSKGGDEQYF
TGTGCCAGCAGCAAAGGGGGCGACGAGCAGTACTTC
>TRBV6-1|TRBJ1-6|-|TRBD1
CASSEDRGSPLHF
TGTGCCAGCAGTGAAGACAGGGGGTCACCCCTCCACTTT
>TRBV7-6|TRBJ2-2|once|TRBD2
CASSLTSGNTGELFF
TGTGCCAGCAGCTTAACTAGCGGGAACACCGGGGAGCTGTTTTTT
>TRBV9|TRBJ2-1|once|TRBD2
CASSVDGASGRAYNEQFF
TGTGCCAGCAGCGTAGACGGGGCTAGCGGGAGGGCTTACAATGAGCAGTTCTTC
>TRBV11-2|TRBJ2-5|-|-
CASSPTGVPDPRQETQYF
TGTGCCAGCAGCCCGACTGGTGTCCCCGACCCCAGACAAGAGACCCAGTACTTC
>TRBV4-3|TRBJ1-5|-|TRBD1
CASSQAVNRGNQPQHF
TGCGCCAGCAGCCAAGCTGTCAACAGGGGGAATCAGCCCCAGCATTTT
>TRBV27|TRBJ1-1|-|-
CASKAGQWAEAFF
TGTGCCAGCAAGGCGGGGCAATGGGCTGAAGCTTTCTTT
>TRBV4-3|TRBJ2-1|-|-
CASSQDAFRGNEQFF
TGCGCCAGCAGCCAGGACGCGTTTCGGGGCAATGAGCAGTTCTTC
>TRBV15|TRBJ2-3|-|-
CATSRDRVDTQYF
TGTGCCACCAGCAGAGACAGGGTAGATACGCAGTATTTT
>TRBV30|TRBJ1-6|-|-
CAWSVLPPAGNSPLHF
TGTGCCTGGAGTGTACTCCCCCCGGCGGGTAATTCACCCCTCCACTTT
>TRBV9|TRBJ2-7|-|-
CASSAGAATYEQYF
TGTGCCAGCAGCGCAGGGGCCGCGACCTACGAGCAGTACTTC
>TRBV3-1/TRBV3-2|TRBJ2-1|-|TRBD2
CASSPRDSGRGNEQFF
TGTGCCAGCAGCCCTCGGGATAGCGGGAGGGGGAATGAGCAGTTCTTC